The 15 T cell receptor beta chains below all came from one sample that was sequenced in a study of PD-L1 blockade in urothelial cancer. Profiling relied on immunoSEQ multiplex PCR, and the TCRdb table lists in-frame clones only, not all of them. This table holds roughly 39,000 clones, around 89% found once. The starting material was PBMCs, obtained around atezolizumab (anti-PD-L1) treatment. Receptor source: a man in his sixties with urothelial cancer.

V gene TRBV2 combines with J gene TRBJ2-3; the match to TRBD1 covers 10 bases. CDR1 is SNHLY, CDR2 FYNNEI, per germline. The CDR3 sequence is 13 residues long. J was trimmed by 11 bases and V by 6 bases; bases with no gene match: 8. Here the CDR3 reads CASRGTGAYRQYF. CDR3 DNA sequence: TGTGCCAGCAGAGGGACAGGGGCCTATAGGCAGTATTTT.

V usage is TRBV10-3 and J usage is TRBJ2-6; no clear D gene. CDR3 size: 14 residues. V gave up 4 bases and J gave up 0 bases, with 4 bases separating them. Germline V lookup: CDR1 ENHRY, CDR2 SYGVKD. The CDR3 loop is CAISGDSGANVLTF. The DNA of the CDR3 is TGTGCCATCAGTGGCGACTCTGGGGCCAACGTCCTGACTTTC.

The chain joins TRBV5-4 to TRBJ2-2, with D maybe TRBD2 (5 bases). The CDR3 totals 15 residues. Germline V gene data show CDR1 as SGHNT and CDR2 as YYREEE (reference sequence). V was shortened by 3 bases and J by 5 bases, with 14 bases between the two germline ends. Here the CDR3 reads CASSSPGSSTGELFF. Written as DNA, the CDR3 is TGTGCCAGCAGCTCGCCGGGGTCCTCGACCGGGGAGCTGTTTTTT.

This clone was detected only a few times. The rearrangement joins TRBV2 to TRBJ1-2; D is possibly TRBD1 (6 bases). The CDR3 totals 13 residues. CDR1 and CDR2 from the germline V gene are SNHLY and FYNNEI. The V end lost 8 bases, the J end lost 4 bases, and 14 bases lay between the germline ends. The CDR3 DNA reads TGTGCCAGCGTTCGGGGGGGGCCCTATGGCTACACCTTC. Protein sequence: CASVRGGPYGYTF.

This clone turned up a few times. The chain recombines TRBV2 with TRBJ1-3; the D is unclear. V was shortened by 4 bases and J by 3 bases, with 4 bases between the two germline ends. Germline CDR1 is SNHLY and CDR2 is FYNNEI. The CDR3 covers 12 residues. The CDR3 DNA reads as TGTGCCAGCAGTGTTCATGGAAACACCATATATTTT. This codes for CASSVHGNTIYF.

The chain combines TRBV28 with TRBJ2-7; 9 nucleotides match TRBD1. With 5 bases clipped from V and 5 bases from J, the junction kept 10 bases outside the gene matches. Germline CDR1 and CDR2: MDHEN and SYDVKM. The length of the CDR3 is 15 residues. CDR3 loop: CASSASGTGHHEQYF. CDR3 in DNA: TGTGCCAGCAGTGCCTCCGGGACAGGGCACCACGAGCAGTACTTC.

The J gene is TRBJ2-7, the V gene TRBV6-6, with TRBD2 matching 7 bases. The V and J ends lost 7 bases and 0 bases, in that order; junction bases with no gene match: 3. CDR3 length: 13 amino acids. Per germline, CDR1 MNHNY and CDR2 SVGAGI (reference sequence). The CDR3 nucleotides are TGTGCCAGCAAGAGCGGGGACTCCTACGAGCAGTACTTC. This translates into CASKSGDSYEQYF.

CDR3 region: CASTDERGGREQYF. For the CDR3, the DNA is TGTGCCAGCACCGACGAGCGGGGGGGCCGCGAGCAGTACTTC. This chain links TRBV5-4 with TRBJ2-7; 10 nucleotides agree with TRBD2. The germline CDR1 and CDR2 sequences are SGHNT and YYREEE (reference sequence). CDR3 size: 14 residues. Trimming removed 6 bases from V and 6 bases from J; junction bases left unmatched: 9.

The chain employs TRBV7-2 and TRBJ2-1, with TRBD1 matching 8 bases. This CDR3 is 14 amino acids long. J lost 8 bases, V lost 3 bases, and 6 bases had no gene match. Germline CDR1 is SGHTA and CDR2 is FQGNSA. CDR3 region: CASSFLTGAHEQFF. CDR3 sequence (DNA): TGTGCCAGCAGCTTTCTGACAGGGGCACATGAGCAGTTCTTC.

This sequence joins TRBV10-1 and TRBJ2-3, with 10 bases identical to TRBD1. Germline V gives CDR1 WNHNN, CDR2 SYGVQD (reference sequence). J was trimmed by 1 base and V by 4 bases; bases with no gene match: 2. The CDR3 consists of 15 residues. In nucleotides, the CDR3 is TGCGCCAGCAGTGGGGGACAGGGGCGCACAGATACGCAGTATTTT. Translating it yields CASSGGQGRTDTQYF.

V gene TRBV4-1 combines with J gene TRBJ2-1, with D possibly matching TRBD1 (6 bases). Germline assignment: CDR1 MGHRA and CDR2 YSYEKL. The CDR3 runs 17 residues. V was trimmed by 1 base and J by 4 bases, leaving 17 bases between them. In DNA, the CDR3 is TGCGCCAGCAGCCAAGCTCAAGGGGGAGTGGGGTACAATGAGCAGTTCTTC. This translates into CASSQAQGGVGYNEQFF.

V is TRBV28 and J is TRBJ1-2; D is perhaps TRBD1 (5 bases). The V gene's germline CDR1 is MDHEN and CDR2 SYDVKM. CDR3 size: 13 residues. Trimming stripped 4 bases from V and 6 bases from J, with 12 bases between. The CDR3 here is CASSSSIQDGYTF. The CDR3 region has the DNA TGTGCCAGCAGTTCCAGCATACAGGATGGCTACACCTTC.

A few counts support this clone. This chain joins TRBV30 and TRBJ2-7, with unresolved D. V lost 2 bases and J 3 bases, leaving 14 bases between the germline ends. This CDR3 is 14 amino acids long. CDR1 is GTSNPN, CDR2 SVGIG, per germline (reference sequence). The chain's CDR3 is CAWSPPGSLYEQYF. In DNA form, the CDR3 reads TGTGCCTGGAGTCCCCCCGGGTCCCTCTACGAGCAGTACTTC.

The table lists this clone with a few counts. This chain links TRBV2 with TRBJ1-1; the D is unclear. This CDR3 contains 13 residues. The germline V gene encodes CDR1 SNHLY and CDR2 FYNNEI. The V end lost 0 bases, the J end lost 6 bases, and 8 bases lay between the germline ends. The CDR3 sequence: CASSEALPAEAFF. Written as DNA, the CDR3 is TGTGCCAGCAGTGAAGCGCTTCCGGCTGAAGCTTTCTTT.

The chain is built from TRBV6-1 and TRBJ2-3; 13 bases fit TRBD2. CDR3 length: 14 residues. In germline, CDR1 is MNHNS, CDR2 SASEGT. J gave up 4 bases and V 7 bases, and 2 bases lay outside the gene matches. In DNA form, the CDR3 reads TGTGCCAGCACCGGACTAGCGGGGGCAGATACGCAGTATTTT. Its protein product is CASTGLAGADTQYF.